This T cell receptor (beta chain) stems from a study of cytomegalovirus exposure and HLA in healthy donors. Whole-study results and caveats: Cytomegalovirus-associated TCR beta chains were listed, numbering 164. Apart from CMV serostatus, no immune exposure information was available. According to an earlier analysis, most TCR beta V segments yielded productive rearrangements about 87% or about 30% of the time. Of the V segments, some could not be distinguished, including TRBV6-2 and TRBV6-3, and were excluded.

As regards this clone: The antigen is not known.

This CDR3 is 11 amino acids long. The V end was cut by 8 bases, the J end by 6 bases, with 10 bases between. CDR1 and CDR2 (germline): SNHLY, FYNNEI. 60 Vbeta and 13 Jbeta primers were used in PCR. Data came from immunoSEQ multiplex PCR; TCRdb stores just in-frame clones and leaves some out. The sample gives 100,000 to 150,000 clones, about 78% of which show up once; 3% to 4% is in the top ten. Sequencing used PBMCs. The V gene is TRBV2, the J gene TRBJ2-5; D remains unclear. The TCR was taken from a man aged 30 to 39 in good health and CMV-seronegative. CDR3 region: CASGPIQTQYF. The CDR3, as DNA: TGTGCCAGCGGGCCGATTCAGACCCAGTACTTC.